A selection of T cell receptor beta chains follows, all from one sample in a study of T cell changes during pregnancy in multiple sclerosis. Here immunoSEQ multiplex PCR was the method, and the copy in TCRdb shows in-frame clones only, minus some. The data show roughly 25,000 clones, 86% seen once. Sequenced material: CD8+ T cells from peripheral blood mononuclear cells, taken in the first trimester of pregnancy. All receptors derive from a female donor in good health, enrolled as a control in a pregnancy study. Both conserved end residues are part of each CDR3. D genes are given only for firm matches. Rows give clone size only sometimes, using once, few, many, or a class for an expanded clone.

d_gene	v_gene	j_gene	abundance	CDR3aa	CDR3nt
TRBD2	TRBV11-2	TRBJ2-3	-	CASSVIAGGQDTQYF	TGTGCCAGCAGCGTTATAGCGGGGGGTCAAGATACGCAGTATTTT
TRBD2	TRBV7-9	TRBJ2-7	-	CASRSGTSGYEQYF	TGTGCCAGCAGGTCGGGGACTAGCGGTTACGAGCAGTACTTC
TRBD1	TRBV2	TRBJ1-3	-	CASSEGTGSGNTIYF	TGTGCCAGCAGTGAAGGGACAGGCTCTGGAAACACCATATATTTT
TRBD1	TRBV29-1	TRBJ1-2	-	CSGEERGTDYGYTF	TGCAGCGGGGAGGAACGTGGGACAGACTATGGCTACACCTTC
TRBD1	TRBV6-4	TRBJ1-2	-	CASTPGTGGNYGYTF	TGTGCCAGCACTCCCGGGACAGGGGGAAACTATGGCTACACCTTC
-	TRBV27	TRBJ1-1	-	CASSLFQNMNTEAFF	TGTGCCAGCAGTTTATTCCAAAACATGAACACTGAAGCTTTCTTT
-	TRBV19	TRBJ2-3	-	CASSIRGSDTQYF	TGTGCCAGTAGTATAAGGGGATCAGATACGCAGTATTTT
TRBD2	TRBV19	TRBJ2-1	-	CASSSKPSGRGNEQFF	TGTGCCAGTAGTTCTAAACCTAGCGGGAGGGGAAATGAGCAGTTCTTC
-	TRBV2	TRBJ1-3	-	CASSEWGQGNTIYF	TGTGCCAGCAGTGAATGGGGGCAAGGAAACACCATATATTTT
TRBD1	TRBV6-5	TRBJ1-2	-	CASSSETGGDYGYTF	TGTGCCAGCAGCTCAGAGACAGGGGGCGACTATGGCTACACCTTC
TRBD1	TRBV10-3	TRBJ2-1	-	CAIPSGQGENEQFF	TGTGCCATCCCTTCCGGACAGGGGGAAAATGAGCAGTTCTTC
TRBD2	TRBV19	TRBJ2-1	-	CASSSRGGEDEQFF	TGTGCCAGTAGTTCCCGGGGAGGGGAGGATGAGCAGTTCTTC
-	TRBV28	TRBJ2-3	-	CASRQGLANTDTQYF	TGTGCCAGCAGACAAGGACTTGCTAACACAGATACGCAGTATTTT
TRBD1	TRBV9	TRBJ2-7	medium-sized	CASSVAQGGEQYF	TGTGCCAGCAGCGTAGCACAGGGGGGCGAGCAGTACTTC
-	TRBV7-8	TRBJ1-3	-	CASSFAGNTIYF	TGTGCCAGCAGCTTTGCAGGGAACACCATATATTTT
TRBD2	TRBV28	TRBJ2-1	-	CASSPGGPGELNEQFF	TGTGCCAGCAGCCCGGGAGGACCGGGGGAATTGAATGAGCAGTTCTTC
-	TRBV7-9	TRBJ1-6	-	CASSLVVRGSPLHF	TGTGCCAGCAGCTTAGTTGTCAGGGGTTCACCCCTCCACTTT
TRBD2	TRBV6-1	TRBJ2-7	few	CASSERVAGGYEQYF	TGTGCCAGCAGTGAAAGAGTAGCGGGGGGCTACGAGCAGTACTTC
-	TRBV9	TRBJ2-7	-	CASSVGVSSYEQYF	TGTGCCAGCAGCGTCGGGGTGAGCTCCTACGAGCAGTACTTC
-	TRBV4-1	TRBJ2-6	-	CASSPRQFSGANVLTF	TGCGCCAGCAGCCCTAGACAGTTCTCTGGGGCCAACGTCCTGACTTTC
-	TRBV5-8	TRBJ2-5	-	CAREGVGETQYF	TGTGCCAGAGAAGGGGTTGGGGAGACCCAGTACTTC
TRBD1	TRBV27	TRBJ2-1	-	CASIGGGQGIDEQFF	TGTGCCAGCATAGGGGGAGGACAGGGTATAGATGAGCAGTTCTTC
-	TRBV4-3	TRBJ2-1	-	CASSQDLRLNEQFF	TGCGCCAGCAGCCAAGATCTTCGGTTGAATGAGCAGTTCTTC
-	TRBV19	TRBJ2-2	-	CASSIRGSGELFF	TGTGCCAGTAGTATTAGGGGATCCGGGGAGCTGTTTTTT
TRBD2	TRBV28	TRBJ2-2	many	CASSRTSAAGELFF	TGTGCCAGCAGTCGAACTAGCGCCGCCGGGGAGCTGTTTTTT
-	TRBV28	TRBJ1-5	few	CASSFPPGVRNQPQHF	TGTGCCAGCAGTTTTCCCCCAGGCGTCCGCAATCAGCCCCAGCATTTT
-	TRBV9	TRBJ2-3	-	CASSVGRSAHSDTQYF	TGTGCCAGCAGCGTAGGGCGGTCAGCCCACTCAGATACGCAGTATTTT
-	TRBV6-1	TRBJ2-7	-	CASSENFLGHLEQYF	TGTGCCAGCAGTGAAAATTTCTTGGGACACCTCGAGCAGTACTTC
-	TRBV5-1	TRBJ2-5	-	CASSWLTSGDVETQYF	TGCGCCAGCAGCTGGCTAACCTCAGGGGACGTGGAGACCCAGTACTTC
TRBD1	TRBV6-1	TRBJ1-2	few	CASSEAWLQGAGSYGYTF	TGTGCCAGCAGTGAAGCTTGGTTGCAGGGGGCGGGATCCTATGGCTACACCTTC
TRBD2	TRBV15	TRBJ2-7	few	CATSRDWREGPYEQYF	TGTGCCACCAGCAGAGATTGGCGGGAGGGTCCCTACGAGCAGTACTTC
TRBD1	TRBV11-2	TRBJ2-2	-	CASSLGQGVTGELFF	TGTGCCAGCAGCTTAGGACAGGGGGTGACCGGGGAGCTGTTTTTT